The clone carrying this T cell receptor (beta chain) was seen just once. Its antigen is unknown. Germline CDR1 and CDR2: SEHNR and FQNEAQ (reference sequence). The CDR3 runs to 17 residues. V lost 5 bases to trimming and J lost 6 bases, with 25 bases between them. The data were obtained in a study of shared clonotypes between healthy human individuals. Study conclusions and caveats: It was observed that approximately 5% of naive CD4 clonotypes were shared across several donors.

Samples underwent the assay at deep level. Per the authors' pipeline: Filtering differed, since immunoSEQ gave only junction sequences and no quality scores. Profiled with immunoSEQ multiplex PCR; TCRdb holds only in-frame clones, not every one. V and J calls and clone size are as listed in that table; D and trimming were resolved from the DNA. The sample comprises roughly 2 million clones, just under 95% of which are singletons, and about 1.1% rests with the top ten. Positive CCR7 selection of CD45RO-negative cells yielded the naive CD8 cells, and terminally differentiated effector memory CD45RA+ cells were excluded. Healthy HIV-negative adults with no recent acute infections or vaccinations were recruited as donors.

The specimen was naive CD8+ T cells sorted from blood. This receptor was obtained from a man younger than 35 in good health. This chain connects TRBV7-9 to TRBJ1-1; TRBD1 might be the D (5 bases). For the CDR3, the DNA is TGTGCCAGCAGCCTGGGACCTGGTTTCGGAACCTTAGCTGAAGCTTTCTTT. This encodes CASSLGPGFGTLAEAFF.